The rows below give T cell receptor beta chains drawn from one sample of a study of T-cell reconstitution after alpha-beta-depleted transplantation in children. TCRdb itself ran the PCR reads through MiXCR, one entry per CDR3 protein. The sample shows 40,000 to 55,000 distinct CDR3 sequences, 5.5% to 7.5% of them seen only once. This specimen consisted of PBMCs, mostly from graft donor cells, obtained 60 days after TCRalphabeta/CD19-depleted stem cell transplant. These receptors were collected from a female patient aged 2-9 years who had a stem cell transplant for aplastic anemia, so the T cells may come from the graft donor. CDR3s include the opening cysteine and the closing phenylalanine or tryptophan. Size is omitted from some rows. Given values are once, few, many or a class for expanded clones.

13 | TRBV7-2 | few | CASNHFRCQVQFF
15 | TRBV5-1 | many | CASSLAVRGNTEAFF
17 | TRBV7-9 | few | CASSLAGTGSFHQPQHF
12 | TRBV12-3/TRBV12-4 | many | CASTNYLGGYTF
11 | TRBV20-1 | many | CSARRTGELFF
14 | TRBV3-1 | many | CASSLSGGGDEQFF
15 | TRBV27 | many | CASSQTGKGGYGYTF
13 | TRBV29-1 | many | CSVTYSSTDTQYF
15 | TRBV20-1 | many | CSAREGGRSQETQYF
12 | TRBV29-1 | many | CSVQGTGNTIYF
15 | TRBV5-1 | many | CASSLDLPGHYGYTF
16 | TRBV20-1 | many | CSAHQRSSGGYNEQFF
14 | TRBV6-1 | few | CASTWTSGTYEQYF
15 | TRBV28 | many | CASSLTRAGGYEQYF
13 | TRBV12-3/TRBV12-4 | many | CASSPPGAREAFF
12 | TRBV20-1 | many | CSARQSTDTQYF
13 | TRBV29-1 | many | CSGGGDAYNEQFF
15 | TRBV5-1 | few | CASSTTGFENTEAFF
16 | TRBV6-5 | many | CASSPISGTSTDTQYF
15 | TRBV6-6 | many | CASTPDRASTDTQYF
15 | TRBV20-1 | NA | CSARGDLRGNNEQFF
14 | TRBV9 | few | CASSRITGTETQYF
14 | TRBV12-3/TRBV12-4 | many | CASSRLANTGELFF
13 | TRBV20-1 | many | CSAARRTGYGYTF
13 | TRBV6-1 | few | CASSTSSFTEAFF
15 | TRBV29-1 | many | CSVAQTNRGRTEAFF
16 | TRBV7-9 | many | CASSLQRLRDTGELFF
13 | TRBV12-5 | many | CASGLGQRSEAFF
13 | TRBV12-3/TRBV12-4 | many | CASSFGSWAEQFF
15 | TRBV7-9 | few | CASSRGPADTGELFF
15 | TRBV12-3/TRBV12-4 | many | CASSFRTMGNYGYTF
16 | TRBV27 | many | CASSLSRPAVTGELFF
15 | TRBV3-1 | NA | CASSLGGTGGTEAFF
15 | TRBV12-3/TRBV12-4 | many | CASSLLAGGRGEQFF
14 | TRBV5-1 | NA | CASSFDSRNTEAFF
17 | TRBV12-3/TRBV12-4 | many | CASSGLQGPLAKNIQYF
16 | TRBV5-6 | many | CASSGLTGAGQETQYF
15 | TRBV4-1 | NA | CASSQDGTSGRKQFF